The clone carrying this T cell receptor beta chain was seen a few times. Trimming took 5 bases from V and 5 from J; bases not matched to a gene: 8. Germline V CDR1 and CDR2: SGHTA, FQGTGA. The CDR3 has 15 residues. This sample stems from a study of CD8+ T cells in alopecia areata. RNA extraction was followed by reverse transcription into cDNA, which acted as the sequencing template. Some clones are missing from TCRdb's copy, which holds only in-frame ones; the method was immunoSEQ multiplex PCR. The repertoire holds approximately 34,000 clones, with 45% to 60% as singletons. Both CD4+ and CD8+ T cells were separated by sorting PBMCs.

The sample taken for sequencing was NKG2D-high CD8+ T cells sorted from blood. This rearrangement joins TRBV7-3 to TRBJ2-5, with 10 bases lining up with TRBD1. The sequence derives from a human donor with alopecia areata. The CDR3 sequence is CASSPGDRGLETQYF. The CDR3 DNA follows: TGTGCCAGCAGCCCGGGGGACAGGGGATTGGAGACCCAGTACTTC.